This T cell receptor beta chain was sequenced in a study of T cells after yellow fever vaccination. Production of TCR cDNA was by 5'RACE template switching, which also added a universal primer site and UMIs. TCRdb re-called the 5' RACE reads through MiXCR, storing one row per CDR3 protein. The table shows approximately 610,000 distinct CDR3 sequences, with about 15% occurring only once. Regarding the study as a whole: The secondary response showed a weaker magnitude and a faster peak, day 5 versus 15.

The V gene's germline CDR1 is MNHNS and CDR2 SASEGT. Trimming cost V 6 bases and J 9 bases, with 21 bases left between them. CDR3 length: 15 amino acids. This clonotype appeared a few times. Its specificity is unknown. This chain joins TRBV6-1 and TRBJ2-1; perhaps D is TRBD1 or TRBD2 (5 bases each). The clonotype was recovered from a man younger than 30 who received the YFV17D yellow fever vaccine. The sample in question was PBMCs, obtained about 5 days after the first yellow fever vaccination. In DNA, the CDR3 is TGTGCCAGCAGCCTACAAGGGGACCTCCTAGGTGAGCAGTTCTTC. Translation: CASSLQGDLLGEQFF.